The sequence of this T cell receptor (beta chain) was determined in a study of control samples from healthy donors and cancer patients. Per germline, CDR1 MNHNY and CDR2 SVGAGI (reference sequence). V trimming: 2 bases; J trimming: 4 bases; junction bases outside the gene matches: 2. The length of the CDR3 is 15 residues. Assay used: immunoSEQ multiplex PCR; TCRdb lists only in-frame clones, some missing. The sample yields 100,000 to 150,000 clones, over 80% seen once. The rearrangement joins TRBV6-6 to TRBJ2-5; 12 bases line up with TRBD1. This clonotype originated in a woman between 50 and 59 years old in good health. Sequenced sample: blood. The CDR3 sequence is CASSYMGQGAETQYF. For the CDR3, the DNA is TGTGCCAGCAGTTACATGGGACAGGGGGCAGAGACCCAGTACTTC.